These T cell receptor beta chains were read from a single sample in a study of CD8 T cells in ankylosing spondylitis. TCRdb independently ran MiXCR on the 5' RACE reads; one entry per CDR3 protein. This sample has under 250,000 distinct CDR3 sequences, with roughly 8.2% found just once. Source material: blood, either unsorted or a sorted T cell fraction (not recorded which). These TCRs come from a female donor with ankylosing spondylitis or in good health (not recorded which). Both conserved end residues are part of each CDR3. The D gene is left open where the match is weak. The size field is filled for only some rows; it gives once, few, many or a size class.

TRBV7-9	TRBJ2-1	-	many	CASSLAVAGGNEQFF	TGTGCCAGCAGCTTAGCGGTTGCGGGTGGAAATGAGCAGTTCTTC
TRBV12-3/TRBV12-4	TRBJ2-1	TRBD2	many	CASSFSGRYNEQFF	TGTGCCAGCAGTTTTAGCGGGAGGTACAATGAGCAGTTCTTC
TRBV27	TRBJ2-7	TRBD2	many	CASSFRGTNEQYF	TGTGCCAGCAGTTTCCGAGGGACTAACGAGCAGTACTTC
TRBV30	TRBJ1-5	-	many	CAWSVLEGNQPQHF	TGTGCCTGGAGTGTACTCGAGGGCAATCAGCCCCAGCATTTT
TRBV7-3	TRBJ1-2	TRBD1	many	CASSPQGSGYGYTF	TGTGCCAGCAGCCCACAGGGGAGCGGCTATGGCTACACCTTC
TRBV29-1	TRBJ2-1	-	many	CSVLDLDYNEQFF	TGCAGCGTCCTAGATTTAGACTACAATGAGCAGTTCTTC
TRBV5-5	TRBJ1-1	-	few	CASGRDIHTEAFF	TGTGCCAGCGGAAGGGACATCCACACTGAAGCTTTCTTT
TRBV30	TRBJ1-2	TRBD1	many	CAWMTGSGYTF	TGTGCCTGGATGACAGGGAGTGGCTACACCTTC
TRBV7-2	TRBJ2-2	-	few	CASSSPNRLRAGELFF	TGTGCCAGCAGCTCCCCCAACAGGTTAAGAGCCGGGGAGCTGTTTTTT
TRBV7-9	TRBJ1-1	-	-	CAIANTEAFF	TGTGCCATTGCGAACACTGAAGCTTTCTTT
TRBV7-2	TRBJ1-2	-	many	CASSLVAGEVDGYTF	TGTGCCAGCAGCTTAGTGGCAGGGGAGGTTGATGGCTACACCTTC
TRBV29-1	TRBJ1-2	TRBD1	-	CSVRGTGEGGYTF	TGCAGCGTCCGGGGGACAGGGGAGGGTGGCTACACCTTC
TRBV14	TRBJ2-4	TRBD2	few	CASSRGAGGAAKNIQYF	TGTGCCAGCAGCCGAGGAGCGGGAGGGGCGGCCAAAAACATTCAGTACTTC
TRBV20-1	TRBJ2-3	-	many	CSAPPPLAAITDTQYF	TGCAGTGCTCCCCCACCGCTAGCAGCTATAACAGATACGCAGTATTTT
TRBV13	TRBJ2-1	-	many	CASSFLLSGYNEQFF	TGTGCCAGCAGCTTTCTCCTCTCGGGGTACAATGAGCAGTTCTTC
TRBV24-1	TRBJ2-1	-	many	CATSDLGGREQFF	TGTGCCACCAGTGATTTGGGGGGGCGAGAGCAGTTCTTC
TRBV29-1	TRBJ2-7	TRBD1	many	CSVARDRGAEQYF	TGCAGCGTTGCCCGGGACAGGGGAGCCGAGCAGTACTTC
TRBV7-8	TRBJ2-7	-	few	CASSLVGGDTYEQYF	TGTGCCAGCAGCTTAGTTGGGGGAGACACCTACGAGCAGTACTTC
TRBV3-1	TRBJ2-3	-	many	CASMSRRGSDTQYF	TGTGCCAGCATGTCCAGAAGGGGTTCAGATACGCAGTATTTT
TRBV5-1	TRBJ2-2	-	many	CASSPEGNTGELFF	TGCGCCAGCAGCCCCGAGGGGAACACCGGGGAGCTGTTTTTT
TRBV5-6	TRBJ1-1	-	many	CASILIGRTEAFF	TGTGCCAGCATCCTAATTGGAAGGACTGAAGCTTTCTTT
TRBV20-1	TRBJ2-1	TRBD1	many	CSAGQGAEQFF	TGCAGTGCAGGACAGGGGGCGGAGCAGTTCTTC
TRBV10-3	TRBJ1-5	-	many	CAISTTDSNQPQHF	TGTGCCATCAGTACCACTGACAGCAATCAGCCCCAGCATTTT
TRBV7-9	TRBJ1-5	-	few	CASSLAGGLEPQHF	TGTGCCAGCAGCTTAGCCGGGGGATTGGAGCCCCAGCATTTT
TRBV18	TRBJ2-5	TRBD1	many	CASSPDRGETQYF	TGTGCCAGCTCACCCGACAGGGGAGAGACCCAGTACTTC
TRBV12-3/TRBV12-4	TRBJ2-6	-	many	CASSSNVQPGANVLTF	TGTGCCAGCAGTTCCAATGTTCAACCTGGGGCCAACGTCCTGACTTTC
TRBV24-1	TRBJ2-7	-	-	CATRRRDREPEQYF	TGTGCCACCAGACGCCGGGACCGTGAGCCCGAGCAGTACTTC
TRBV12-3/TRBV12-4	TRBJ2-5	TRBD1	few	CASSYGQVKETQYF	TGTGCCAGCAGTTACGGACAGGTTAAAGAGACCCAGTACTTC
TRBV5-1	TRBJ2-5	TRBD2	few	CASSLGLEGQRAIQYF	TGCGCCAGCAGCCTCGGACTAGAGGGGCAGCGAGCAATCCAGTACTTC
TRBV11-1	TRBJ1-1	-	many	CASSLFSRGTEAFF	TGTGCCAGCAGCTTGTTTTCACGTGGGACTGAAGCTTTCTTT
TRBV9	TRBJ2-5	-	many	CASSALRGETQYF	TGTGCCAGCAGCGCCCTACGGGGGGAGACCCAGTACTTC
TRBV7-2	TRBJ2-3	-	-	CASSFLLSSVGTDTQYF	TGTGCCAGCAGCTTCCTTCTATCTAGCGTGGGGACAGATACGCAGTATTTT
TRBV25-1	TRBJ2-2	-	-	CASSPWGGANTGELFF	TGTGCCAGCAGCCCCTGGGGAGGTGCGAACACCGGGGAGCTGTTTTTT
TRBV5-1	TRBJ1-5	TRBD1	many	CASRSGTGGDQPQHF	TGCGCCAGCAGGTCCGGGACAGGGGGGGATCAGCCCCAGCATTTT
TRBV20-1	TRBJ2-1	-	-	CSAGSGFETYNEKFF	TGCAGTGCGGGAAGCGGGTTTGAAACCTACAATGAGAAGTTCTTC
TRBV6-1	TRBJ2-3	-	many	CASSLRWARDTQYF	TGTGCCAGCAGTCTCCGTTGGGCCCGGGATACGCAGTATTTT
TRBV20-1	TRBJ2-7	-	many	CSQMRDSYEQYF	TGCAGTCAGATGAGGGACTCCTACGAGCAGTACTTC